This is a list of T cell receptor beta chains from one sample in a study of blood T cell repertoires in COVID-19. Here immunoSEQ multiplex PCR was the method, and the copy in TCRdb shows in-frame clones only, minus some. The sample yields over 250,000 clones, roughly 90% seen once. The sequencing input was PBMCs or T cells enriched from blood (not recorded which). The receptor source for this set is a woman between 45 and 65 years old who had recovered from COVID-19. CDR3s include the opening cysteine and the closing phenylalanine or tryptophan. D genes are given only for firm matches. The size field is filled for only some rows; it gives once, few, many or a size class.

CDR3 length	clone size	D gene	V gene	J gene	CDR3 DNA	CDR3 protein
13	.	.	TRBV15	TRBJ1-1	TGTGCCACCAGCCTAATTCGATCCCCTGAAGCTTTCTTT	CATSLIRSPEAFF
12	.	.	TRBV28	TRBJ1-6	TGTGCCAGCAGTTTAAAGCTCGCACCCCTCCACTTT	CASSLKLAPLHF
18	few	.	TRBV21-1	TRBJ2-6	TGTGCCAGCAGCACAATGGGGACAGGGGGCTTTGGGGCCAACGTCCTGACTTTC	CASSTMGTGGFGANVLTF
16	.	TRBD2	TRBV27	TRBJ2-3	TGTGCCAGCAGTTTTATATGGCGGGAGGGCACAGATACGCAGTATTTT	CASSFIWREGTDTQYF
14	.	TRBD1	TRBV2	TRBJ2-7	TGTGCCAGCCGACGGGACAGGGGTTCTTACGAGCAGTACTTC	CASRRDRGSYEQYF
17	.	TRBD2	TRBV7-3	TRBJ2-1	TGTGCCAGCAGCTTAGGTGGCGGGAGGGGCTCCTACAATGAGCAGTTCTTC	CASSLGGGRGSYNEQFF
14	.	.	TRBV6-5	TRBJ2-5	TGTGCCAGCAGTCCCCAGGGAGGTCGGGAGACCCAGTACTTC	CASSPQGGRETQYF
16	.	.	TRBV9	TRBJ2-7	TGTGCCAGCAGCGTAGGCCCCGGGTCAACTGACGACGAGCAGTACTTC	CASSVGPGSTDDEQYF
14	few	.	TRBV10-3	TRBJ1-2	TGTGCCATCAGTGGAGTATCGTTTGGCTATGGCTACACCTTC	CAISGVSFGYGYTF
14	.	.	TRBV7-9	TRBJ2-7	TGTGCCAGCAGCTTAGGCAGGGAGGCGTACGAGCAGTACTTC	CASSLGREAYEQYF
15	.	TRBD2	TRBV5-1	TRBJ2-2	TGCGCCAGCAGCCTGACTAGCGGGAAGGCCGGGGAGCTGTTTTTT	CASSLTSGKAGELFF
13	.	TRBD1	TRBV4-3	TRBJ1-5	TGCGCCAGCAGCCAAGGACAGGGAGCGCCCCAGCATTTT	CASSQGQGAPQHF
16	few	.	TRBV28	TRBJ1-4	TGTGCCAGCAGTTTAGGCCTCCACCGGGGGACTGAAAAACTGTTTTTT	CASSLGLHRGTEKLFF
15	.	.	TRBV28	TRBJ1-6	TGTGCCAGCAATAGTCCGATAACTTTTACTTCACCCCTCCACTTT	CASNSPITFTSPLHF
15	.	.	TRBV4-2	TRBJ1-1	TGTGCCAGCAGCCAACATGACACAGGGAGCACTGAAGCTTTCTTT	CASSQHDTGSTEAFF
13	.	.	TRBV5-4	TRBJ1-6	TGTGCCAGCAGCACAAATCCGAATTCACCCCTCCACTTT	CASSTNPNSPLHF
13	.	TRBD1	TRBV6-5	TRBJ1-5	TGTGCCAGCAGGACAGGGGATTATCAGCCCCAGCATTTT	CASRTGDYQPQHF
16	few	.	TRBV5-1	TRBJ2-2	TGCGCCAGCAGCTTGTACGGCGGTCCGAACACCGGGGAGCTGTTTTTT	CASSLYGGPNTGELFF
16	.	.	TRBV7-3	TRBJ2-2	TGTGCCAGCAGCTTAAGGGTAGCAGCTAACACCGGGGAGCTGTTTTTT	CASSLRVAANTGELFF
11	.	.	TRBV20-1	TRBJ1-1	TGCAGTGTTCCATCGGACAAAAAGGCTTTCTTT	CSVPSDKKAFF
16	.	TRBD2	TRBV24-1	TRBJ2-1	TGTGCCACCAGTGATTGGACTAGCGGGGAATACAATGAGCAGTTCTTC	CATSDWTSGEYNEQFF
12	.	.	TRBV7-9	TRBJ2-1	TGTGCCAGCAGCTTCACGGGTGTGGTGCAGTTCTTC	CASSFTGVVQFF
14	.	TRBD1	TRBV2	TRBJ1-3	TGTGCCAGCATCCCGGGACAGGGGTGGAACACCATATATTTT	CASIPGQGWNTIYF
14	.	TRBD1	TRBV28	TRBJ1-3	TGTGCCAGCAGGGCTGGACAGGCTGGAAACACCATATATTTT	CASRAGQAGNTIYF
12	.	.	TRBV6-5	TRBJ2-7	TGTGCCAGCACAAGATCGTTAGACGAGCAGTACTTC	CASTRSLDEQYF
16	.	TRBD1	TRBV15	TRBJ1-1	TGTGCCACCAGAAACAGGGGGCTTATCATGAACACTGAAGCTTTCTTT	CATRNRGLIMNTEAFF
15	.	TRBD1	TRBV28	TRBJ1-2	TGTGCCAGCAGTTTAAGATGGCGACAGGGTGATGGCTACACCTTC	CASSLRWRQGDGYTF
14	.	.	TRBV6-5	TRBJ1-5	TGTGCCAGCAGTTCTACAGGGAGTACTCAGCCCCAGCATTTT	CASSSTGSTQPQHF
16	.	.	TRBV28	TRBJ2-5	TGTGCCAGCAGTCACCGCGCAGCGCGGTACCAAGAGACCCAGTACTTC	CASSHRAARYQETQYF
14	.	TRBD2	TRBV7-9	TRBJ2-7	TGTGCCAGCAGCTATTTAGCGGGAGCTATCGAGCAGTACTTC	CASSYLAGAIEQYF
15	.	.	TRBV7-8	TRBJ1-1	TGTGCCAGCAGCCCCTTTAGCGTGATGAACACTGAAGCTTTCTTT	CASSPFSVMNTEAFF
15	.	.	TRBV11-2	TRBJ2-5	TGTGCCAGCAGCTTAGTCCCAATAGCCCTAGAGACCCAGTACTTC	CASSLVPIALETQYF
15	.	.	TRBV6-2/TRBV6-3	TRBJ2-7	TGTGCCAGCAGCTCCATCCGGACAGCCATCTATGAGCAGTACTTC	CASSSIRTAIYEQYF
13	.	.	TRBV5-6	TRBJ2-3	TGTGCCAGCAGCTTGAAGGGGACAGATACGCAGTATTTT	CASSLKGTDTQYF
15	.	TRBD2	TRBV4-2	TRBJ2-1	TGTGCCAGCAGCCAAACTAGCGGGAGGATATATGAGCAGTTCTTC	CASSQTSGRIYEQFF
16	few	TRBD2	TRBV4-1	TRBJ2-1	TGCGCCAGCAGCCAAGAGGTGGCTAGCGGGAGCAATGAGCAGTTCTTC	CASSQEVASGSNEQFF
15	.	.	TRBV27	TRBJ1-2	TGTGCCAGCAGTTTATCCCCCCGAGCTAACTATGGCTACACCTTC	CASSLSPRANYGYTF